The 20 T cell receptor beta chains listed next were all sequenced from one sample in a study of identifying expanded T cells in peripheral blood. Clones were read by immunoSEQ multiplex PCR, and TCRdb kept only the in-frame ones, dropping some. There are around 99,000 clones in the sample; about 87% occur only once, and 8.4% lies in the top ten. The source material was blood. These receptors all stem from a person aged 18 to 70 in good health.

The V gene is TRBV27, the J gene TRBJ1-1; D is possibly TRBD1 (6 bases). The CDR3 covers 14 residues. Trimming shortened V by 8 bases and J by 0 bases, and 13 bases separated the two germline ends. Germline CDR1 is MNHEY and CDR2 is SMNVEV (reference sequence). The CDR3 is CASGTGNLNTEAFF. CDR3 nucleotides: TGTGCCAGCGGAACAGGGAATTTGAACACTGAAGCTTTCTTT.

This clone was counted a single time. The gene calls are TRBV7-3 and TRBJ2-7, with a tentative D call TRBD2 (7 bases). V lost 5 bases and J lost 2, with 13 bases in between. CDR3 length equals 14 residues. Germline V gene data show CDR1 as SGHTA and CDR2 as FQGTGA. The CDR3: CASSLGGVAYEQYF. CDR3 sequence (DNA): TGTGCCAGCAGCCTAGGGGGGGTAGCCTACGAGCAGTACTTC.

J is TRBJ2-3 and V is TRBV2; D is ambiguous. Trimming took 5 bases from V and 0 from J, leaving 12 bases between them. This CDR3 contains 15 residues. From germline, CDR1 is SNHLY and CDR2 FYNNEI. The CDR3 sequence is CASSQSFASTDTQYF. The CDR3 DNA reads TGTGCCAGCAGTCAGTCTTTTGCTAGCACAGATACGCAGTATTTT.

V is TRBV14 and J is TRBJ1-2; tentative D call: TRBD1 (5 bases). Germline values: CDR1 SGHDN, CDR2 FVKESK. V gave up 1 base and J gave up 4 bases, with 10 bases separating them. The CDR3 has 14 amino acids. Written as DNA, the CDR3 is TGTGCCAGCAGCCAAGGTCGGGGGGGCTATGGCTACACCTTC. It specifies CASSQGRGGYGYTF.

V gene TRBV5-1 combines with J gene TRBJ1-4; D might be TRBD1 (6 bases). This CDR3 region has 14 residues. Germline CDR1 SGHRS, CDR2 YFSETQ. V lost 0 bases and J 8 bases, leaving 11 bases between the germline ends. CDR3: CASSLAGRGEKLFF. The DNA for the CDR3 is TGCGCCAGCAGCTTGGCGGGCAGGGGCGAAAAACTGTTTTTT.

This sequence joins TRBV6-1 and TRBJ1-5; D not resolved. The CDR3 sequence is 12 residues long. Germline CDR1 reads MNHNS; CDR2 reads SASEGT. The germline V and J ends were trimmed by 5 bases and 11 bases, with 13 bases remaining between them. Here the CDR3 reads CASSPAGDAQHF. CDR3 nucleotides: TGTGCCAGCAGTCCAGCAGGCGATGCCCAGCATTTT.

The sample holds a few counts of this clone. The V and J genes are TRBV5-1 and TRBJ2-3, with TRBD2 matching over 9 bases. CDR3 size: 18 residues. Germline CDR1 reads SGHRS; CDR2 reads YFSETQ. The V segment lost 1 base and the J segment 2 bases; nucleotides outside the gene matches: 11. The CDR3 here is CASSLLSSGKAFTDTQYF. The CDR3 DNA follows: TGCGCCAGCAGCTTGTTGTCTAGCGGGAAGGCTTTCACAGATACGCAGTATTTT. Full variable domain (missing parts from reference TRBV5-1 and TRBJ2-3): KAGVTQTPRYLIKTRGQQVTLSCSPISGHRSVSWYQQTPGQGLQFLFEYFSETQRNKGNFPGRFSGRQFSNSRSEMNVSTLELGDSALYLCASSLLSSGKAFTDTQYFGPGTRLTVL.

The chain carries TRBV14 and TRBJ2-7; 8 bases align to TRBD1. CDR3 length: 15 residues. Germline V gives CDR1 SGHDN, CDR2 FVKESK. V dropped 2 bases and J dropped 3; count of bases not matched to a gene: 6. The CDR3, as DNA: TGTGCCAGCAGCCAAACCGGGACAGGAGACTACGAGCAGTACTTC. As protein: CASSQTGTGDYEQYF.

The chain joins TRBV18 to TRBJ2-5, with D possibly called TRBD1 or TRBD2 (5 bases each). Germline V lookup: CDR1 KGHSH, CDR2 LQKENI. This CDR3 has 17 residues. V dropped 1 base and J dropped 3 bases, with 18 bases sitting between them. The chain's CDR3 is CASSPRLGTEGKETQYF. The CDR3 nucleotides read TGTGCCAGCTCACCACGTTTGGGAACCGAGGGGAAAGAGACCCAGTACTTC.

The chain couples TRBV10-3 to TRBJ2-3; D may be TRBD2 (5 bases). This CDR3 spans 10 amino acids. The germline V and J ends were trimmed by 10 bases and 3 bases, with 5 bases remaining between them. Germline CDR1 is ENHRY and CDR2 is SYGVKD. The CDR3, as DNA: TGTGCCACGGGAACAGATACGCAGTATTTT. Its translation is CATGTDTQYF.

V and J are TRBV18 and TRBJ2-4, with 11 positions matching TRBD2. The CDR3 covers 15 residues. The germline gives CDR1 KGHSH, CDR2 LQKENI. With 0 bases clipped from V and 7 bases from J, the junction kept 2 bases outside the gene matches. The DNA for the CDR3 is TGTGCCAGCTCACCACCGGCTAGCGGGAGGAACATTCAGTACTTC. The encoded protein is CASSPPASGRNIQYF.

V is TRBV5-1 and J is TRBJ2-1, with 8 bases identical to TRBD2. Germline assignment: CDR1 SGHRS and CDR2 YFSETQ. This CDR3 is 17 amino acids long. Trimming took 0 bases from V and 0 from J; bases not matched to a gene: 5. CDR3 protein: CASSLVPGGPSYNEQFF. The CDR3 coding sequence is TGCGCCAGCAGCTTGGTGCCGGGAGGGCCCTCCTACAATGAGCAGTTCTTC.

V and J are TRBV7-2 and TRBJ2-1; no clear D. Looked up from germline, CDR1 is SGHTA and CDR2 is FQGNSA. V was pared by 4 bases and J by 8 bases, with 15 bases between. The CDR3 contains 14 residues. The CDR3 is CASSSGIVRDEQFF. The DNA of the CDR3 is TGTGCCAGCAGCTCTGGTATCGTCCGGGATGAGCAGTTCTTC.

This clone appeared a single time. For the CDR3, the DNA is TGTGCCAGCAGTTACTCGGGACTAGCGGCTTTCGGGGAGCTGTTTTTT. Amino acid sequence: CASSYSGLAAFGELFF. V is TRBV6-5 and J is TRBJ2-2, with TRBD2 identical over 11 bases. The V gene's germline CDR1 is MNHEY and CDR2 SVGAGI. This CDR3 region has 16 residues. After removal of 0 bases from V and 7 bases from J, the junction contained 4 bases not matched to a gene.

J is TRBJ1-1 and V is TRBV6-4; 12 nucleotides match TRBD1. V gave up 6 bases and J gave up 6 bases; unmatched junction bases: 8. Germline V gene sequence: CDR1 MRHNA, CDR2 SNTAGT. The CDR3 has 15 amino acids. CDR3 sequence: CASRASWDRGPEAFF. Written as DNA, the CDR3 is TGTGCCAGCAGGGCCTCCTGGGACAGGGGGCCTGAAGCTTTCTTT.

V is TRBV19 and J is TRBJ2-5; TRBD1 agrees at 8 bases. The CDR3 length is 14 residues. Looked up from germline, CDR1 is LNHDA and CDR2 is SQIVND (reference sequence). Trimming removed 3 bases from V and 7 bases from J; junction bases left unmatched: 7. Here the CDR3 DNA reads TGTGCCAGTAGTATGGACAGGGAGGTAGTGACCCAGTACTTC. It specifies CASSMDREVVTQYF.

The chain uses TRBV9 and TRBJ2-7, with 12 bases fitting TRBD2. CDR1 and CDR2 (germline): SGDLS, YYNGEE. This CDR3 has 15 amino acids. J lost 6 bases, V lost 3 bases, and 7 bases had no gene match. CDR3 in amino acids: CASSGLAGASAEQYF. CDR3 in DNA: TGTGCCAGCAGCGGACTAGCGGGAGCGTCGGCCGAGCAGTACTTC. The whole variable domain, filled in from reference TRBV9 and TRBJ2-7, reads DSGVTQTPKHLITATGQRVTLRCSPRSGDLSVYWYQQSLDQGLQFLIQYYNGEERAKGNILERFSAQQFPDLHSELNLSSLELGDSALYFCASSGLAGASAEQYFGPGTRLTVT.

Details on this clone: A far larger clone differs by one base, so this is likely a read error. This chain links TRBV7-9 with TRBJ2-2; D remains unclear. The CDR3 has 12 residues. Germline values: CDR1 SEHNR, CDR2 FQNEAQ (reference sequence). V lost 4 bases and J lost 2, with 2 bases in between. Written as DNA, the CDR3 is TGTGCCAGCAGCTCTAACACCGGGGAGCTGTTTTTT. This encodes CASSSNTGELFF. Variable domain in full (rest from reference TRBV7-9 and TRBJ2-2): DTGVSQNPRHKITKRGQNVTFRCDPISEHNRLYWYRQTLGQGPEFLTYFQNEAQLEKSRLLSDRFSAERPKGSFSTLEIQRTEQGDSAMYLCASSSNTGELFFGEGSRLTVL.

This clone showed up just a few times. The chain couples TRBV6-5 to TRBJ1-2; a possible D gene is TRBD1 (6 bases). V gave up 0 bases and J gave up 4 bases, with 9 bases separating them. CDR1 and CDR2 (germline): MNHEY, SVGAGI. The CDR3 is 14 residues long. CDR3 coding DNA: TGTGCCAGCAGTTACTCGGGGGCCGTCTATGGCTACACCTTC. Translation: CASSYSGAVYGYTF.

This clone was seen once. This chain connects TRBV6-5 to TRBJ2-7; possible D gene TRBD1, 6 bases. Trimming shortened V by 4 bases and J by 4 bases, and 17 bases separated the two germline ends. The CDR3 is 15 residues long. Germline V gives CDR1 MNHEY, CDR2 SVGAGI. The CDR3 loop reads CASSSVSGQSYEQYF. The CDR3 coding sequence is TGTGCCAGCAGTTCCGTATCTGGACAGAGTTACGAGCAGTACTTC.